This record concerns one T cell receptor beta chain sequence. Trimming removed 2 bases from V and 2 bases from J; junction bases left unmatched: 4. Looked up from germline, CDR1 is SNHLY and CDR2 is FYNNEI. The CDR3 runs to 16 residues. The record originates from a study of blood T cell repertoires in COVID-19. Under the authors' procedure: It was from reference gene primer amplification that nucleated cell counts were estimated. Sequencing was performed with immunoSEQ multiplex PCR; in TCRdb, only in-frame clones are kept and a portion is missing. V, J and clone size are those of that table, while D and trimming were read from the DNA. The sample holds 45,000 to 50,000 clones, 75% to 80% seen once.

This TCR derives from a human donor with active or convalescent COVID-19. The donor label of this sample is uncertain. Sequencing was performed on peripheral blood. V is TRBV2 and J is TRBJ2-7; 12 nucleotides agree with TRBD2. The CDR3 spells CASSEYGLAGTYEQYF. CDR3 in DNA: TGTGCCAGCAGTGAATATGGACTAGCGGGAACCTACGAGCAGTACTTC.